One and the same sample provided the 2 T cell receptor beta chains below, sequenced in a study of technical replicates of blood from a few donors. Sequenced by immunoSEQ multiplex PCR; TCRdb stores in-frame clones only, minus some. The sample includes about 80,000 clones, around 94% seen only once; the top ten take around 0.41%. What was sequenced was T cells isolated from PBMCs. These receptors all stem from a human donor in good health.

The chain has TRBV5-4 and TRBJ2-7; D may be TRBD2 (6 bases). This CDR3 has 11 residues. Trimming shortened V by 3 bases and J by 5 bases, and 6 bases separated the two germline ends. CDR1 is SGHNT, CDR2 YYREEE, per germline (reference sequence). CDR3 in amino acids: CASSWGDEQYF. DNA for the CDR3: TGTGCCAGCAGCTGGGGGGACGAGCAGTACTTC.

The chain links TRBV10-3 to TRBJ1-4; D is perhaps TRBD1 (5 bases). V was trimmed by 3 bases and J by 8 bases, leaving 16 bases between them. This CDR3 is built from 15 residues. Germline V gene sequence: CDR1 ENHRY, CDR2 SYGVKD. Written as DNA, the CDR3 is TGTGCCATCAGTGACGCGGGCAGGGAGGGCGAAAAACTGTTTTTT. Translating it yields CAISDAGREGEKLFF.